This T cell receptor (beta chain) stems from a study of T cell changes during pregnancy in multiple sclerosis. Assay: immunoSEQ multiplex PCR; the TCRdb copy retains only in-frame clones and omits some. The sample includes about 30,000 clones, around 89% seen only once; the top ten take approximately 3.4%. The sample was CD4+ T cells from peripheral blood mononuclear cells, taken in the first trimester of pregnancy. The TCR sequence derives from a female donor in good health, enrolled as a control in a pregnancy study.

CDR3 DNA: TGTGCCAGCAGTCTACAACCCGGGTACGAGCAGTACTTC. This encodes CASSLQPGYEQYF. The chain has TRBV28 and TRBJ2-7, with D unclear. The germline V and J ends were trimmed by 5 bases and 4 bases, with 12 bases remaining between them. Germline V CDR1 and CDR2: MDHEN, SYDVKM. The CDR3 runs 13 residues.